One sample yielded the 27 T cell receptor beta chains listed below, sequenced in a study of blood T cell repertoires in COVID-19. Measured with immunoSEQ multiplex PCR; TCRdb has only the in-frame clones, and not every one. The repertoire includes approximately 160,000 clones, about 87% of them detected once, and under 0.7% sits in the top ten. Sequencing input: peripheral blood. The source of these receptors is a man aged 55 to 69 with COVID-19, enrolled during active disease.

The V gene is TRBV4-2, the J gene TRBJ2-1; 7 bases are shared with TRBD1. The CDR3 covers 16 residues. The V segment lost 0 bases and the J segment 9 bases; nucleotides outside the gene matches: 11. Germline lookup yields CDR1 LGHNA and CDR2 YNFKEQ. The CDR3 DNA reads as TGTGCCAGCAGCCAAGACCAGGACAGGACCGTCGGTGAGCAGTTCTTC. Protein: CASSQDQDRTVGEQFF.

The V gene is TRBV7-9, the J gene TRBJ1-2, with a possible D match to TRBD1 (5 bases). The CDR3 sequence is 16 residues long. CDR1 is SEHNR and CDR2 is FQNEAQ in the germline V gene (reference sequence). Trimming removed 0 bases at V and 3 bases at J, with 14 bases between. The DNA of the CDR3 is TGTGCCAGCAGCTTAGCGACGGCAGGGAGGGACTATGGCTACACCTTC. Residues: CASSLATAGRDYGYTF.

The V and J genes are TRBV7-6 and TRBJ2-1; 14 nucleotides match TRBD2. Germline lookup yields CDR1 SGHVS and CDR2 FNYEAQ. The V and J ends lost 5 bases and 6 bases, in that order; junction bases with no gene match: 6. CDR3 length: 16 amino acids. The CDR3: CASSPEGLAGANEQFF. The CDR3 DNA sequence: TGTGCCAGCAGCCCCGAGGGACTAGCGGGAGCCAATGAGCAGTTCTTC. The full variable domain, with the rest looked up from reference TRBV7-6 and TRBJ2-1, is GAGVSQSPRYKVTKRGQDVALRCDPISGHVSLYWYRQALGQGPEFLTYFNYEAQQDKSGLPNDRFSAERPEGSISTLTIQRTEQRDSAMYRCASSPEGLAGANEQFFGPGTRLTVL.

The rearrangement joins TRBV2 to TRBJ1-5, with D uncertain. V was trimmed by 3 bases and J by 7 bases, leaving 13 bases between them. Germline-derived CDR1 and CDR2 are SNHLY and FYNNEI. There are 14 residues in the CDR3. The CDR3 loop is CASSDRRVPQPQHF. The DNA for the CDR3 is TGTGCCAGCAGTGACCGCCGCGTGCCCCAGCCCCAGCATTTT.

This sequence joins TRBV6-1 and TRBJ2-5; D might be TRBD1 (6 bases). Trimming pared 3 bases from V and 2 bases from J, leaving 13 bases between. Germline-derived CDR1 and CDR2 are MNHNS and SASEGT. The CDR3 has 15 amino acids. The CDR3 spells CASSDLGTTQETQYF. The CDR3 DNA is TGTGCCAGCAGTGATCTCGGGACAACACAAGAGACCCAGTACTTC.

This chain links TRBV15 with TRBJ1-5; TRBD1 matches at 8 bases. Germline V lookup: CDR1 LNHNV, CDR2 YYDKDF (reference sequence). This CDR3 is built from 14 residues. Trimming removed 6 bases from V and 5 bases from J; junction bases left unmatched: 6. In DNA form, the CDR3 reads TGTGCCACCAGAGGACAGGGAAAAGATCAGCCCCAGCATTTT. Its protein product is CATRGQGKDQPQHF.

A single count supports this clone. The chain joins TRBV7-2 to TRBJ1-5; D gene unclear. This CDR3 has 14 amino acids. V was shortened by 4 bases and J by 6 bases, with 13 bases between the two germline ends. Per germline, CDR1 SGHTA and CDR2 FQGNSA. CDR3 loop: CASSSEGGFQPQHF. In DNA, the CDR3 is TGTGCCAGCAGCTCCGAGGGAGGGTTTCAGCCCCAGCATTTT.

CDR3 coding DNA: TGTGCCAGCTCGAAAGGGACAGGAGACACTGAAGCTTTCTTT. This codes for CASSKGTGDTEAFF. The J gene is TRBJ1-1, the V gene TRBV18, with 8 bases identical to TRBD1. The CDR3 length is 14 residues. Per the germline V gene, CDR1 is KGHSH and CDR2 is LQKENI. Trimming cost V 6 bases and J 3 bases; bases outside gene matches: 6.

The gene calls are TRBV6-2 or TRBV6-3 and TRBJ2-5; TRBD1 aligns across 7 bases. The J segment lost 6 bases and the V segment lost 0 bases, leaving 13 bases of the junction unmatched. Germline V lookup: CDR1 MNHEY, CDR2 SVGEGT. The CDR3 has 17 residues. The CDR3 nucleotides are TGTGCCAGCAGTTACTCACCTCCGACAGGGTTCAAGCAGACCCAGTACTTC. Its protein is CASSYSPPTGFKQTQYF.

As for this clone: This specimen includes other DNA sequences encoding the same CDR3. The DNA of the CDR3 is TGTGCCAGCAGTTTCGCCGGGAACACTGAAGCTTTCTTT. Its translation is CASSFAGNTEAFF. The V call is TRBV12-3 or TRBV12-4, the J call TRBJ1-1; D not resolved. CDR3 length equals 13 residues. V was pared by 3 bases and J by 1 base, with 6 bases between.

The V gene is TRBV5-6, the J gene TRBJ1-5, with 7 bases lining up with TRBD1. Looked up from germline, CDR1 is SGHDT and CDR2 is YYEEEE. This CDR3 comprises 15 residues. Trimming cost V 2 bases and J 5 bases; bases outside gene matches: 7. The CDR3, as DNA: TGTGCCAGCAGCTTTGCCGACAGGGAGGATCAGCCCCAGCATTTT. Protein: CASSFADREDQPQHF.

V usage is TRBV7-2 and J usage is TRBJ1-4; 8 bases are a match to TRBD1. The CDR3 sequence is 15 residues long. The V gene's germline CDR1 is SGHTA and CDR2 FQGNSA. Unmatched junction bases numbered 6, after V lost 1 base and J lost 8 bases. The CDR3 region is CASSLEQGAGEKLFF. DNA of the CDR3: TGTGCCAGCAGCTTAGAGCAGGGGGCGGGAGAAAAACTGTTTTTT. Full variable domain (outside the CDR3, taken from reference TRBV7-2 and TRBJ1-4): GAGVSQSPSNKVTEKGKDVELRCDPISGHTALYWYRQSLGQGLEFLIYFQGNSAPDKSGLPSDRFSAERTGGSVSTLTIQRTQQEDSAVYLCASSLEQGAGEKLFFGSGTQLSVL.

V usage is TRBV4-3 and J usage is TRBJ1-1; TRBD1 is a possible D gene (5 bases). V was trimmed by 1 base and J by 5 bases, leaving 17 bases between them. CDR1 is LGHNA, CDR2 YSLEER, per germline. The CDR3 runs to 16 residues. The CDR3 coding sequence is TGCGCCAGCAGCCAAGGAGGTGGGGGGGTCGGAACTGAAGCTTTCTTT. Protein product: CASSQGGGGVGTEAFF.

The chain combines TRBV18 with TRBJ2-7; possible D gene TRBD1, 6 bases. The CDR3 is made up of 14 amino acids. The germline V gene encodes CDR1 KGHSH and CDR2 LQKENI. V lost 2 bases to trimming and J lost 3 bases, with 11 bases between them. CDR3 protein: CASSPDLDSYEQYF. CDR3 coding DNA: TGTGCCAGCTCACCAGATTTGGACAGCTACGAGCAGTACTTC.

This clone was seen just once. The CDR3 DNA is TGTGCCAGCAGCCCAGGAGGCAGGGGCGTTAATCAGCCCCAGCATTTT. Protein sequence: CASSPGGRGVNQPQHF. The chain recombines TRBV3-1 (or the pseudogene TRBV3-2) with TRBJ1-5, with D possibly matching TRBD1 (6 bases). CDR1 is LGHDT, CDR2 YNNKEL, per germline (reference sequence). Trimming took off 4 bases at V and 4 bases at J, with 17 bases between the two ends. CDR3 length: 16 amino acids.

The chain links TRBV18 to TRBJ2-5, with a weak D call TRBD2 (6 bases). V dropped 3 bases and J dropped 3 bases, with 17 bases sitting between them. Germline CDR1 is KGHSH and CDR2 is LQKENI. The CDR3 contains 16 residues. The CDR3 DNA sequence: TGTGCCAGCTCACCTAAGGTCGGGGGTGGAAAAGAGACCCAGTACTTC. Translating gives CASSPKVGGGKETQYF. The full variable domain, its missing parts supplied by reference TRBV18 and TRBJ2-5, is NAGVMQNPRHLVRRRGQEARLRCSPMKGHSHVYWYRQLPEEGLKFMVYLQKENIIDESGMPKERFSAEFPKEGPSILRIQQVVRGDSAAYFCASSPKVGGGKETQYFGPGTRLLVL.

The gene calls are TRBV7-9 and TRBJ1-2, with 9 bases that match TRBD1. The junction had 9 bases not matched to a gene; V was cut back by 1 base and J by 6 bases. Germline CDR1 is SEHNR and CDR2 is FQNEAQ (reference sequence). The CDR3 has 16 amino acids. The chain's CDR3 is CASSLDGLGTGNGYTF. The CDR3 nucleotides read TGTGCCAGCAGCTTAGACGGTTTAGGGACAGGGAATGGCTACACCTTC.

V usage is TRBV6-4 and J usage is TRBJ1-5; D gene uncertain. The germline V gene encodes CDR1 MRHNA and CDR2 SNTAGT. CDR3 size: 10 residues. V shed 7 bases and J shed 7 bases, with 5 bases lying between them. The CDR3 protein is CASTGQPQHF. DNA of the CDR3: TGTGCCAGCACGGGACAGCCCCAGCATTTT.

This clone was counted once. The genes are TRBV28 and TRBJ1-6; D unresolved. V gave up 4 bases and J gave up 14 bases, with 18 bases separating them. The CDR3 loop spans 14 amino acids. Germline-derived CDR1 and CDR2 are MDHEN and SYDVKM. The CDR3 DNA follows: TGTGCCAGCAGTTACACCGGGTCACCGGGTTCCCTCCACTTT. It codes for CASSYTGSPGSLHF.

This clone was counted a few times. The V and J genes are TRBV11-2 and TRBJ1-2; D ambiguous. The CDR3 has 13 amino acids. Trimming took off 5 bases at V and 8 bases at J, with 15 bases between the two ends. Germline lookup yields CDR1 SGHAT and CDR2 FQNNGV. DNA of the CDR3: TGTGCCAGCAGCAGAGAACCGCACCGAGGCTACACCTTC. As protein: CASSREPHRGYTF. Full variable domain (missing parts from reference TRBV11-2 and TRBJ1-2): EAGVAQSPRYKIIEKRQSVAFWCNPISGHATLYWYQQILGQGPKLLIQFQNNGVVDDSQLPKDRFSAERLKGVDSTLKIQPAKLEDSAVYLCASSREPHRGYTFGSGTRLTVV.

The CDR3 bases are TGTGCCAGCAGCTTACTACAGGGCCACTATGGCTACACCTTC. This encodes CASSLLQGHYGYTF. This chain uses TRBV11-2 with TRBJ1-2; tentatively, D is TRBD1 (6 bases). With 2 bases removed from V and 3 bases from J, the gap between germline ends came to 10 bases. Germline V gene sequence: CDR1 SGHAT, CDR2 FQNNGV. There are 14 residues in the CDR3.

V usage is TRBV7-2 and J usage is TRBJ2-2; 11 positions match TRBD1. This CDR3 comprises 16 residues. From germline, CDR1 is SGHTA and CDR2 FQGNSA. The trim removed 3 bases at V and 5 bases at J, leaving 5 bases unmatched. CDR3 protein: CASSFGTGGKTGELFF. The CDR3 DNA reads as TGTGCCAGCAGCTTTGGGACAGGGGGGAAAACCGGGGAGCTGTTTTTT.

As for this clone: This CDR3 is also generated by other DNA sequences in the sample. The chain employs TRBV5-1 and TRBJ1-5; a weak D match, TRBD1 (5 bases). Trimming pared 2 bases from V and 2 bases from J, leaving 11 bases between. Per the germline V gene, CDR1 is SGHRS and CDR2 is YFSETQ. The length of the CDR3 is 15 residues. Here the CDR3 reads CASSLGQGGNQPQHF. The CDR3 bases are TGCGCCAGCAGCTTAGGCCAGGGCGGCAATCAGCCCCAGCATTTT.

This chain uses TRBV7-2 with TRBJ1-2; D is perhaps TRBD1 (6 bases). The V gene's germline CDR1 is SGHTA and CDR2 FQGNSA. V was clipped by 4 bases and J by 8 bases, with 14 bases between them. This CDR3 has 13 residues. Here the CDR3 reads CASSSGALEGYTF. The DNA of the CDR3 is TGTGCCAGCAGCTCAGGGGCCCTGGAGGGCTACACCTTC.

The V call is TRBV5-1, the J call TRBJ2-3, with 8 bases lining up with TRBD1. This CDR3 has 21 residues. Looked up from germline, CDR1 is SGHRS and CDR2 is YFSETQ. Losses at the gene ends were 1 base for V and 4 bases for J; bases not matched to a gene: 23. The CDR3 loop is CASSLFPPPRTGTGNSDTQYF. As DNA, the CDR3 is TGCGCCAGCAGCTTGTTTCCCCCTCCCCGGACAGGGACGGGGAACTCAGATACGCAGTATTTT.

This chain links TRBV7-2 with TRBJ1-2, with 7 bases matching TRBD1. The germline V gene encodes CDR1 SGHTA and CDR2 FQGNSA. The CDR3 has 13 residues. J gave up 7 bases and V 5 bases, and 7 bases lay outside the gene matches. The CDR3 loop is CASSPLTGSGYTF. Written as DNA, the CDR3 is TGTGCCAGCAGCCCATTGACAGGGAGTGGCTACACCTTC.

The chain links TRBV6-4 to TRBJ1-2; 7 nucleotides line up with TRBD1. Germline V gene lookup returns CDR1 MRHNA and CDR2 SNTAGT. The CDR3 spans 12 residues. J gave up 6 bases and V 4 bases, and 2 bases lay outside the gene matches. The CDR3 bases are TGTGCCAGCAGTGCCAGGGGGGATGGCTACACCTTC. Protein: CASSARGDGYTF.